This TCR beta chain derives from a study of cytomegalovirus exposure and HLA in healthy donors. Looking at the study overall: From about 180 million T cells, an earlier analysis saw around 120 million unique TCR beta sequences.

Only one count was recorded for this clone. Primers included in the PCR were 60 Vbeta and 13 Jbeta primers. Produced via immunoSEQ multiplex PCR; TCRdb's table is partial and in-frame only. The sample shows roughly 200,000 clones, roughly four fifths of them seen only once. The CDR3 is made up of 13 amino acids. Trimming took off 6 bases at V and 2 bases at J, with 10 bases between the two ends. CDR1 is MGHRA and CDR2 is YSYEKL in the germline V gene. The sequencing input was PBMCs. The origin of this receptor is a man under 40 in good health and CMV-seronegative. This chain joins TRBV4-1 and TRBJ1-1; D not certain. This chain's CDR3 is CASSQITNTEAFF. In DNA, the CDR3 is TGCGCCAGCAGTCAAATAACAAACACTGAAGCTTTCTTT.